The entry below describes one T cell receptor (beta chain). It lacks a known antigen. No much larger clonotype is one base removed from it; base qualities were not supplied. Healthy HIV-negative adults with no recently reported acute infections or vaccinations were included as donors. All donors were Caucasian adults living in Nashville, Tennessee, USA. Magnetic negative selection was used to enrich CD4+ T cells, after which naive cells were positively selected on CD45RA and the negative fraction became the memory subset. Blood was obtained by leukapheresis, after which PBMCs were separated by Ficoll-Histopaque density gradient centrifugation and cryopreserved in liquid nitrogen vapor phase. Analytical flow cytometry was used to check the purity and quantity of each magnetically sorted T cell population. Genomic DNA was isolated from every sorted fraction and measured by UV absorbance on a Nanodrop 2000c.

Using the deep immunoSEQ assay, TCR CDR3 regions were amplified from genomic DNA by multiplex PCR. Extracted genomic DNA from each cell subset was distributed evenly across all wells of several immunoSEQ 96-well plates, and each plate was treated as a replicate. Each replicate PCR for sorted subsets received about 210 ng genomic DNA, equal to 28,000 or so T cell genomes. Purified libraries were quantified with a Qubit 3.0 fluorometer, sized on a Bioanalyzer 2100, and re-quantified with the KAPA Library Quantification kit. Every immunoSEQ 96-well plate was sequenced on a separate single-read 150-cycle Illumina NextSeq 550 flow cell. The study's own analysis went as follows. Because the immunoSEQ output included only junctional sequences and no quality scores, the filtering could not be the same as the filtering used for full-length reads. Sequences were annotated with PyIR, a Python wrapper for IgBLAST v1.9, and V/J genes and CDR3 were assigned using IMGT germline references. Reads were removed for weak V/J assignments (E-value above 1e-6), missing CDR3, stop codons, out-of-frame junctions, or ambiguous translated residues. V3J clonotypes were defined by identical inferred V gene, J gene, and CDR3 amino acid sequence. Percentage overlap between repertoires was computed as shared unique clonotypes divided by the size of the smaller repertoire. Richness of each repertoire was evaluated using RTK rarefaction, the Chao1 estimator, and Recon v2.1 estimates of unobserved clonotypes. Generation probabilities for all TCRbeta clonotypes obtained by the gDNA method from a handful of donors were computed using OLGA. TCRdb retrieved this table from immuneACCESS and kept in-frame rearrangements only. Not all clones are present; in checked studies, unresolved V genes account for under half, and no reason is known for the remainder. D and trimming come from the DNA, and the V and J calls and clone size come from that table. Present in this sample are 2 million to 2.5 million clones, 80% to 95% of which were seen just once. 0.3% to 0.45% of the sample is in the top ten clones.

As encoded in the germline V gene, CDR1 is MNHNS while CDR2 is SASEGT. From its cysteine to its phenylalanine, the CDR3 spans 16 amino acids. The kept DNA is CDR3 alone, 48 bases in frame from the first base. Trimming takes 2 bases from V and 2 bases from J, and the germline ends sit 13 bases apart. This sample was included in a study of shared clonotypes between healthy human individuals (dated by TCRdb to the early 2020s). Broadly, across the study: A few men and two women, aged 18 to 49 years, made up the cohort. Per donor, three plates each were used for CD4 naive and CD4 memory, two for CD8 naive, and one for CD8 memory. To estimate repertoire size and how much clonotype sharing occurs between individuals, the study deeply sequenced the blood TCR repertoires of about five healthy adults. To increase sequencing depth and limit assay-specific biases, different laboratories used diverse techniques to prepare libraries and sequence TCR repertoires. Between about 0.8 and 9.5 billion PBMCs per donor were obtained by leukapheresis.

On the study overall, not on this receptor specifically: Naive subsets generally had larger estimated clonotype richness than memory subsets did. Incomplete sequencing was indicated by rarefaction of sorted-subset datasets, despite the large sequencing depth. Pairwise subsampling indicated that sequencing depth was expected to affect the degree of clonotype sharing among donors. Roughly 5% of naive CD4, 3.5% of naive CD8, about 2.4% of memory CD4, and about 0.4% of memory CD8 clonotypes were shared across a handful of donors. Sampling was limited to blood, and TCR repertoires in tissue likely differ from TCR repertoires in blood. The genetic and exposure-history diversity represented was limited by the small number of donors. Compared with non-shared clonotypes, the clonotypes found in all four sorted-subset donors had higher generation probabilities.

Sequencing was done on a sample of naive CD4+ T cells from PBMCs. The sample's cell subset or site, from its label and the paper: CD45RA+ positively selected. The source is a man younger than 35 in good health. Some clones in this sample may be carry-over from other donors' samples. Here the chain combines TRBV6-1 and TRBJ1-5; TRBD1 could be the D gene, as 5 bases match. In nucleotides, the sequence is TGTGCCAGCAGTGAAAAGGGAGGGGTAGGCAATCAGCCCCAGCATTTT. This yields the protein CASSEKGGVGNQPQHF.